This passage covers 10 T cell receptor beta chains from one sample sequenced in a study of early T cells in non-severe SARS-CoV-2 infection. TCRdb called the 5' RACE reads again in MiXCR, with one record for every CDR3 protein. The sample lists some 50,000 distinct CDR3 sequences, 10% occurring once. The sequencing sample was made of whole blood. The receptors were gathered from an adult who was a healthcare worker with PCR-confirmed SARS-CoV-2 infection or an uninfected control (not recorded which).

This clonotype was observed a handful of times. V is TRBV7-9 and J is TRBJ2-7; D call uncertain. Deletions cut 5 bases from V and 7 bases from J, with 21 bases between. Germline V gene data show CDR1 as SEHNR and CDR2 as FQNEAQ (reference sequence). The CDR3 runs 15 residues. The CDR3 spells CASSPPSGPLGEQYF. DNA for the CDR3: TGTGCCAGCAGCCCGCCTTCGGGCCCCCTGGGGGAGCAGTACTTC.

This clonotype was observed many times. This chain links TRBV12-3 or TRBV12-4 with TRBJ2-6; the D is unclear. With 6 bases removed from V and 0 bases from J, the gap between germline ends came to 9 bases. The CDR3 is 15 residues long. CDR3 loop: CASSLTVSGANVLTF. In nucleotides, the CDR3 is TGTGCCAGCAGCCTCACGGTCTCTGGGGCCAACGTCCTGACTTTC.

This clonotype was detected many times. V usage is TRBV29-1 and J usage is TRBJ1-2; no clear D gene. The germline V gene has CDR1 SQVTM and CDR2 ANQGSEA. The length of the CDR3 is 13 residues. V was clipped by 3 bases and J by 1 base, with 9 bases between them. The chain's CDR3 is CSVDGINNYGYTF. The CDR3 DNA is TGCAGCGTTGATGGGATCAATAACTATGGCTACACCTTC.

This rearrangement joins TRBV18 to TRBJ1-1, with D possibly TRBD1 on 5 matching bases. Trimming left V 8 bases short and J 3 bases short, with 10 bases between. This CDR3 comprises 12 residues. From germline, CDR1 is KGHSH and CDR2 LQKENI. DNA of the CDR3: TGTGCCAGCCTCGGGACCCACACTGAAGCTTTCTTT. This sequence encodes CASLGTHTEAFF.

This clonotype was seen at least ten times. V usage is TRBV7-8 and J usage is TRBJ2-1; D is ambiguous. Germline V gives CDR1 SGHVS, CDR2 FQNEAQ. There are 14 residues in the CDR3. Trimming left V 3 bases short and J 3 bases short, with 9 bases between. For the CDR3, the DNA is TGTGCCAGCAGCTTTGAATACAACTACAATGAGCAGTTCTTC. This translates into CASSFEYNYNEQFF.

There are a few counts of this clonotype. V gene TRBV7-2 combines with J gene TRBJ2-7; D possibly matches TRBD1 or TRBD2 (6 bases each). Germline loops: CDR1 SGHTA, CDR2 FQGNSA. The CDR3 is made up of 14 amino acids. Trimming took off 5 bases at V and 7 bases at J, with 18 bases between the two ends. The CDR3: CASSPGAGSREQYF. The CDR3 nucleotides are TGTGCCAGCAGCCCGGGGGCGGGATCACGGGAGCAGTACTTC.

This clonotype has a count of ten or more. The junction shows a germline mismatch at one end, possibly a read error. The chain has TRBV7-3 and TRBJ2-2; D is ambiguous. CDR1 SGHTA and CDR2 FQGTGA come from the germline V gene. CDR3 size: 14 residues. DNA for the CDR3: TGTGCCAGCCGCTTAGGACCAAACACCGGGGAGCTGTTTTTT. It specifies CASRLGPNTGELFF.

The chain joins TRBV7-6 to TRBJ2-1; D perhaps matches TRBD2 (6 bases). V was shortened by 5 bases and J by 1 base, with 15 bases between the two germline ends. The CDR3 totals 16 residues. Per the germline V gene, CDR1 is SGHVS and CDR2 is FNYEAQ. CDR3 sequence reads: CASSAHGSGSYNEQFF. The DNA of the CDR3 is TGTGCCAGCAGCGCTCACGGCAGCGGGTCCTACAATGAGCAGTTCTTC.

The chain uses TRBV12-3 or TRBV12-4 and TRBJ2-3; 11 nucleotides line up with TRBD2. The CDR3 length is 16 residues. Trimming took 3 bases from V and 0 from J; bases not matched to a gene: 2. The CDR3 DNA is TGTGCCAGCAGTTTCCCTAGCGGGAGGAGCACAGATACGCAGTATTTT. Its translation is CASSFPSGRSTDTQYF.

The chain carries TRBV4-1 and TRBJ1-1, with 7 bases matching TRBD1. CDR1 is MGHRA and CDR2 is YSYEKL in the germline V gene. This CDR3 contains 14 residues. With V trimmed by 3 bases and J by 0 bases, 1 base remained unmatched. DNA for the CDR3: TGCGCCAGCAGCCAGGGACAGTTGAACACTGAAGCTTTCTTT. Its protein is CASSQGQLNTEAFF.